This T cell receptor (beta chain) was captured by sequencing in a study of T cells in Graves' hyperthyroidism and ophthalmopathy. The source material, RNA transcripts, was used to amplify TCR beta CDR3 regions. A first-round RT-PCR of the TCR CDR3 used the HTBI primer set. One entry per CDR3 protein results from TCRdb running MiXCR on the multiplex PCR reads. The data show over 200,000 distinct CDR3 sequences, around 18% seen once. Worth noting for this clonotype: A much larger clone is a single base away; this may be a read error.

The CDR3 is 13 residues long. CDR1 GTSNPN and CDR2 SVGIG come from the germline V gene (reference sequence). V lost 2 bases and J lost 3, with 10 bases in between. The origin of this receptor is a man between 35 and 55 years old with Graves' hyperthyroidism. The sequenced material came from blood. The chain is built from TRBV30 and TRBJ2-5, with D perhaps TRBD1 (5 bases). This CDR3 is CAWSRQGKETQYF. In nucleotides, the CDR3 is TGTGCCTGGAGTAGGCAGGGCAAAGAGACCCAGTACTTC.